Below, 30 T cell receptor beta chains from the same sample are listed, as sequenced in a study of blood T cell repertoires in COVID-19. Here immunoSEQ multiplex PCR was the method, and the copy in TCRdb shows in-frame clones only, minus some. The table lists 70,000 to 85,000 clones, roughly 80% of them singletons, with approximately 12% in the top ten. The specimen sequenced was peripheral blood. Receptors were obtained from a man older than 75 with acute or convalescent COVID-19.

This rearrangement joins TRBV2 to TRBJ1-5, with 11 bases aligning to TRBD1. This CDR3 is 16 amino acids long. Germline CDR1 and CDR2: SNHLY and FYNNEI. V was clipped by 4 bases and J by 7 bases; unmatched bases: 9. As DNA, the CDR3 is TGTGCCAGCAGTGTGAGAGGGACAGGGGGAATCCAGCCCCAGCATTTT. Amino acid sequence: CASSVRGTGGIQPQHF. Full variable domain (missing parts from reference TRBV2 and TRBJ1-5): EPEVTQTPSHQVTQMGQEVILRCVPISNHLYFYWYRQILGQKVEFLVSFYNNEISEKSEIFDDQFSVERPDGSNFTLKIRSTKLEDSAMYFCASSVRGTGGIQPQHFGDGTRLSIL.

The chain joins TRBV30 to TRBJ2-2; D call uncertain. The V gene lost 2 bases and the J gene lost 8 bases, with 6 bases spanning the gap. The CDR3 extends over 11 amino acids. The V gene's germline CDR1 is GTSNPN and CDR2 SVGIG (reference sequence). The CDR3 DNA reads as TGTGCCTGGAGTACTCTGGGGGAGCTGTTTTTT. The encoded protein is CAWSTLGELFF.

This clone was seen only once. The genes are TRBV2 and TRBJ1-5; 10 bases map to TRBD1. Trimming took 6 bases from V and 2 from J; bases not matched to a gene: 4. CDR1 is SNHLY and CDR2 is FYNNEI in the germline V gene. CDR3 length: 15 amino acids. CDR3 region: CASRGDRGGNQPQHF. The DNA of the CDR3 is TGTGCCAGCAGGGGGGACAGGGGAGGCAATCAGCCCCAGCATTTT.

The gene calls are TRBV7-9 and TRBJ1-6; a possible D gene is TRBD1 (5 bases). CDR3 length equals 15 residues. Trimming removed 6 bases from V and 8 bases from J, with 17 bases in between. CDR1 and CDR2 from the germline V gene are SEHNR and FQNEAQ (reference sequence). The CDR3 is CASRPIQVADSPLHF. The CDR3 nucleotides read TGTGCCAGCAGACCCATACAGGTGGCGGATTCACCCCTCCACTTT. The variable domain in full, with the rest retrieved from reference TRBV7-9 and TRBJ1-6, is DTGVSQNPRHKITKRGQNVTFRCDPISEHNRLYWYRQTLGQGPEFLTYFQNEAQLEKSRLLSDRFSAERPKGSFSTLEIQRTEQGDSAMYLCASRPIQVADSPLHFGNGTRLTVT.

V is TRBV3-1 (or the pseudogene TRBV3-2) and J is TRBJ1-1; no definite D call. The CDR3 length is 14 residues. Germline lookup yields CDR1 LGHDT and CDR2 YNNKEL (reference sequence). V was pared by 4 bases and J by 5 bases, with 14 bases between. The CDR3 DNA reads TGTGCCAGCAGCCCCCAACGGGTTGGAACTGAAGCTTTCTTT. It is translated as CASSPQRVGTEAFF.

This clone was seen a few times. The chain recombines TRBV10-3 with TRBJ1-2; 12 bases are shared with TRBD1. The V gene end was trimmed by 5 bases and the J gene end by 8 bases; junction bases not matched to a gene: 6. This CDR3 comprises 14 residues. The germline gives CDR1 ENHRY, CDR2 SYGVKD. CDR3: CAISLGQGARGYTF. The CDR3, as DNA: TGTGCCATCAGTTTGGGACAGGGGGCGCGGGGCTACACCTTC.

The chain employs TRBV21-1 and TRBJ1-2; TRBD1 is the table's D call and was not checked against the DNA. TRBV21-1 is a listed pseudogene. This CDR3 has 14 residues. For the CDR3, the DNA is TGTGCCAGCACTTCGACAGGGGATTACTATGGCTACACCTTC. Encoded protein: CASTSTGDYYGYTF.

The chain links TRBV13 to TRBJ2-3, with a possible D match to TRBD2 (7 bases). Deletions cut 8 bases from V and 5 bases from J, with 14 bases between. Germline V gives CDR1 PRHDT, CDR2 FYEKMQ (reference sequence). The CDR3 totals 13 residues. The CDR3, as DNA: TGTGCCAGCGGGGGGGGCCGTCGAGATACGCAGTATTTT. This sequence encodes CASGGGRRDTQYF.

This sequence joins TRBV7-3 and TRBJ2-5; tentative D call: TRBD1 (6 bases). V lost 4 bases to trimming and J lost 0 bases, with 12 bases between them. Germline assignment: CDR1 SGHTA and CDR2 FQGTGA. This CDR3 is built from 15 residues. The CDR3: CASSSLGQNQETQYF. CDR3 bases: TGTGCCAGCAGCTCACTCGGACAGAACCAAGAGACCCAGTACTTC. The full variable domain, with the rest looked up from reference TRBV7-3 and TRBJ2-5, is GAGVSQTPSNKVTEKGKYVELRCDPISGHTALYWYRQSLGQGPEFLIYFQGTGAADDSGLPNDRFFAVRPEGSVSTLKIQRTERGDSAVYLCASSSLGQNQETQYFGPGTRLLVL.

The V gene is TRBV4-1, the J gene TRBJ2-3; 13 positions agree with TRBD2. There are 16 residues in the CDR3. From germline, CDR1 is MGHRA and CDR2 YSYEKL. With V trimmed by 4 bases and J by 6 bases, 7 bases remained unmatched. In DNA form, the CDR3 reads TGCGCCAGCAGCCCGACTAGCGGGGGGAGGTCGGATACGCAGTATTTT. Its protein is CASSPTSGGRSDTQYF.

The gene calls are TRBV6-5 and TRBJ1-1; the match to TRBD1 covers 7 bases. Trimming cost V 5 bases and J 1 base; bases outside gene matches: 4. The CDR3 extends over 14 amino acids. Germline lookup yields CDR1 MNHEY and CDR2 SVGAGI. The chain's CDR3 is CASSRQGRNTEAFF. The CDR3 bases are TGTGCCAGCAGTCGACAGGGAAGGAACACTGAAGCTTTCTTT.

The count of this clone is one. The CDR3 region is CATQGVNNQPQHF. CDR3 nucleotides: TGTGCCACCCAGGGGGTAAACAATCAGCCCCAGCATTTT. The V gene is TRBV6-5, the J gene TRBJ1-5, with TRBD1 identical over 7 bases. V shed 10 bases and J 3 bases; nucleotides not matched to a gene: 6. Looked up from germline, CDR1 is MNHEY and CDR2 is SVGAGI. This CDR3 has 13 amino acids.

This chain connects TRBV6-2 or TRBV6-3 to TRBJ2-2, with TRBD1 as a possible D gene (6 bases). This CDR3 has 17 residues. Trimming removed 3 bases at V and 3 bases at J, with 17 bases between. Germline V CDR1 and CDR2: MNHEY, SVGEGT. The CDR3 is CASSYTLGRGDTGELFF. The CDR3 DNA reads TGTGCCAGCAGTTATACCCTGGGCAGGGGTGACACCGGGGAGCTGTTTTTT.

The CDR3 DNA reads TGTGCCAGCAGCTCCAGGGCTCTCACCGGGGAGCTGTTTTTT. Translation: CASSSRALTGELFF. The chain couples TRBV7-2 to TRBJ2-2; perhaps TRBD1 as D (5 bases). Germline assignment: CDR1 SGHTA and CDR2 FQGNSA. CDR3 length: 14 amino acids. V was pared by 4 bases and J by 4 bases, with 10 bases between.

Turning to this clone: Within the sample, other DNA sequences also encode this same CDR3. The V and J genes are TRBV5-1 and TRBJ1-5; 10 positions agree with TRBD1. The CDR3 totals 14 residues. CDR1 and CDR2 from the germline V gene are SGHRS and YFSETQ. V was pared by 4 bases and J by 7 bases, with 5 bases of the junction left unmatched. DNA of the CDR3: TGCGCCAGCAGCCTCGGGACAGGGGTGCAGCCCCAGCATTTT. Its protein product is CASSLGTGVQPQHF.

This sequence joins TRBV5-6 and TRBJ1-4; 11 nucleotides agree with TRBD1. The CDR3 is made up of 16 amino acids. With V trimmed by 2 bases and J by 3 bases, 3 bases remained unmatched. The germline V gene has CDR1 SGHDT and CDR2 YYEEEE. The DNA for the CDR3 is TGTGCCAGCAGCTTAGGACAGGGGGCTGCTAATGAAAAACTGTTTTTT. As protein: CASSLGQGAANEKLFF.

The rearrangement uses TRBV13 and TRBJ2-6; 9 positions agree with TRBD1. V lost 5 bases and J lost 4; bases outside the gene matches: 9. The CDR3 sequence is 17 residues long. Per germline, CDR1 PRHDT and CDR2 FYEKMQ (reference sequence). The CDR3 sequence is CASSPLGQGTGANVLTF. DNA for the CDR3: TGTGCCAGCAGCCCCCTAGGACAGGGGACCGGGGCCAACGTCCTGACTTTC.

This chain uses TRBV2 with TRBJ2-7; TRBD1 matches at 7 bases. Per germline, CDR1 SNHLY and CDR2 FYNNEI. The CDR3 totals 12 residues. The V segment lost 4 bases and the J segment 8 bases; nucleotides outside the gene matches: 5. This CDR3 is CASSARQGQQYF. Here the CDR3 DNA reads TGTGCCAGCAGTGCTCGACAGGGCCAGCAGTACTTC.

The chain employs TRBV12-3 or TRBV12-4 and TRBJ2-1, with D perhaps TRBD1 (5 bases). V was trimmed by 6 bases and J by 9 bases, leaving 12 bases between them. The CDR3 covers 12 residues. The CDR3 DNA reads TGTGCCAGCAGACCACAGGTTGGTGAGCAGTTCTTC. Translating it yields CASRPQVGEQFF.

The CDR3 DNA reads TGTGCCTGGAGTGTCGGAGGGAAAGCCTACGAGCAGTACTTC. Protein product: CAWSVGGKAYEQYF. The J gene is TRBJ2-7, the V gene TRBV30; D may be TRBD2 (6 bases). CDR1 is GTSNPN and CDR2 is SVGIG in the germline V gene (reference sequence). V lost 0 bases to trimming and J lost 2 bases, with 11 bases between them. There are 14 residues in the CDR3. The full variable domain, with the rest looked up from reference TRBV30 and TRBJ2-7, is SQTIHQWPATLVQPVGSPLSLECTVEGTSNPNLYWYRQAAGRGLQLLFYSVGIGQISSEVPQNLSASRPQDRQFILSSKKLLLSDSGFYLCAWSVGGKAYEQYFGPGTRLTVT.

The chain couples TRBV7-8 to TRBJ1-3; 9 bases line up with TRBD1. CDR1 and CDR2 (germline): SGHVS, FQNEAQ. The CDR3 has 17 amino acids. Germline trimming cut 2 bases from V and 4 bases from J; bases unmatched to any gene: 9. Here the CDR3 reads CASSLIPQGAEGNTIYF. The CDR3 nucleotides are TGTGCCAGCAGCTTAATCCCACAGGGGGCTGAAGGAAACACCATATATTTT.

The gene calls are TRBV19 and TRBJ1-1; 8 positions match TRBD1. Germline V CDR1 and CDR2: LNHDA, SQIVND (reference sequence). Losses at the gene ends were 6 bases for V and 1 base for J; bases not matched to a gene: 1. This CDR3 spans 13 amino acids. CDR3 nucleotide sequence: TGTGCCAGTAGGGGACAGGCGAACACTGAAGCTTTCTTT. Protein: CASRGQANTEAFF.

V usage is TRBV14 and J usage is TRBJ2-2, with D possibly TRBD2 on 6 matching bases. The CDR3 is made up of 18 amino acids. The V gene lost 0 bases and the J gene lost 4 bases, with 18 bases spanning the gap. CDR1 and CDR2 (germline): SGHDN, FVKESK. In DNA, the CDR3 is TGTGCCAGCAGCCAAGATAGGGCGGGAACGATGGGCACCGGGGAGCTGTTTTTT. It yields the protein CASSQDRAGTMGTGELFF.

This clone has more than one count but fewer than ten. The rearrangement links TRBV27 to TRBJ1-3; D unresolved. This CDR3 comprises 13 residues. Trimming left V 6 bases short and J 3 bases short, with 9 bases between. The V gene's germline CDR1 is MNHEY and CDR2 SMNVEV (reference sequence). The CDR3 spells CASSRTVGNTIYF. For the CDR3, the DNA is TGTGCCAGCAGCCGGACTGTTGGAAACACCATATATTTT.

This chain connects TRBV5-1 to TRBJ1-1, with TRBD1 as a possible D gene (6 bases). Germline V CDR1 and CDR2: SGHRS, YFSETQ. There are 14 residues in the CDR3. V shed 5 bases and J shed 0 bases, with 11 bases lying between them. The CDR3 region is CASRQGIMNTEAFF. The CDR3 DNA reads TGCGCCAGCAGACAGGGTATCATGAACACTGAAGCTTTCTTT.

This chain joins TRBV6-1 and TRBJ2-7, with TRBD1 as a possible D gene (6 bases). Trimming left V 3 bases short and J 3 bases short, with 15 bases between. This CDR3 is 15 amino acids long. From germline, CDR1 is MNHNS and CDR2 SASEGT. Here the CDR3 DNA reads TGTGCCAGCAGTGACGGTGCAGGGGAAATCTACGAGCAGTACTTC. This encodes CASSDGAGEIYEQYF.

The chain combines TRBV7-2 with TRBJ2-5, with 8 bases lining up with TRBD2. CDR3 length: 14 amino acids. V lost 1 base to trimming and J lost 5 bases; unmatched junction nucleotides: 3. Per germline, CDR1 SGHTA and CDR2 FQGNSA. The CDR3 here is CASSLVTGGETQYF. The CDR3 DNA reads TGTGCCAGCAGCTTAGTTACGGGGGGGGAGACCCAGTACTTC.

The V and J genes are TRBV10-3 and TRBJ1-5; D possibly corresponds to TRBD1 (6 bases). Between the trimmed V and J ends, which lost 0 bases and 2 bases, there was a span of 17 bases. This CDR3 spans 18 amino acids. Germline CDR1 reads ENHRY; CDR2 reads SYGVKD. The CDR3 sequence is CAISESARNRVGNQPQHF. The CDR3 DNA follows: TGTGCCATCAGTGAGTCGGCCCGCAACAGGGTGGGCAATCAGCCCCAGCATTTT.

DNA for the CDR3: TGTGCCTGGAAGGCCCCCACCGGGGGGTCGCAGTATTTT. Translating it yields CAWKAPTGGSQYF. V is TRBV30 and J is TRBJ2-3; 7 bases match TRBD2. The V and J ends lost 4 bases and 10 bases, in that order; junction bases with no gene match: 11. The CDR3 extends over 13 amino acids. Germline V gene lookup returns CDR1 GTSNPN and CDR2 SVGIG (reference sequence). Looking up the rest from reference TRBV30 and TRBJ2-3 gives the full variable domain: SQTIHQWPATLVQPVGSPLSLECTVEGTSNPNLYWYRQAAGRGLQLLFYSVGIGQISSEVPQNLSASRPQDRQFILSSKKLLLSDSGFYLCAWKAPTGGSQYFGPGTRLTVL.

The DNA of the CDR3 is TGTGCCAGCAGTTCCCAGGGGGCAGGGAACACTGAAGCTTTCTTT. Its translation is CASSSQGAGNTEAFF. This sequence joins TRBV6-5 and TRBJ1-1; 8 nucleotides match TRBD1. Trimming at V came to 4 bases and at J to 1 base, leaving 5 bases not matched to a gene. CDR3 length: 15 residues. Germline CDR1 MNHEY, CDR2 SVGAGI.